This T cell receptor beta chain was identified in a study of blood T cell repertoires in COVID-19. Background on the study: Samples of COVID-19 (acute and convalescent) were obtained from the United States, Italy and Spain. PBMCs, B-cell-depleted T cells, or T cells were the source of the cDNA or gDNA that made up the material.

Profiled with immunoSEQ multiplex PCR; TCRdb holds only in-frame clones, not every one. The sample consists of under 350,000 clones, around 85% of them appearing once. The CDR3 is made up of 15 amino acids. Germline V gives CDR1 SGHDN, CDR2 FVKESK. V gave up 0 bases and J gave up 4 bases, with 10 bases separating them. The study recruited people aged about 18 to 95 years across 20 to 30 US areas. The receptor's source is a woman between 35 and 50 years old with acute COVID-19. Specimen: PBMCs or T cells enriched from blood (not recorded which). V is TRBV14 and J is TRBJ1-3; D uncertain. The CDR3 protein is CASSQDLARGNTIYF. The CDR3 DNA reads TGTGCCAGCAGCCAAGATCTTGCCAGGGGAAACACCATATATTTT.